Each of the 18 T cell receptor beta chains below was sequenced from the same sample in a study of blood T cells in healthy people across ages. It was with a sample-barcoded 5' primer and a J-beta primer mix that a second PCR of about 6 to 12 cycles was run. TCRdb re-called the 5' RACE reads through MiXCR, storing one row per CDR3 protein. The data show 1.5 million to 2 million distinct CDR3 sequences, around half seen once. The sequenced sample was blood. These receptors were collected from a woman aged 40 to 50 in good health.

Written as DNA, the CDR3 is TGTGCCAGCTCAGTGCGAGGGGGGCCGACCTACGAGCAGTACTTC. It encodes CASSVRGGPTYEQYF. The rearrangement joins TRBV7-2 to TRBJ2-7, with D perhaps being TRBD1 or TRBD2 (6 bases each). V lost 8 bases to trimming and J lost 2 bases, with 19 bases between them. The length of the CDR3 is 15 residues. In germline, CDR1 is SGHTA, CDR2 FQGNSA.

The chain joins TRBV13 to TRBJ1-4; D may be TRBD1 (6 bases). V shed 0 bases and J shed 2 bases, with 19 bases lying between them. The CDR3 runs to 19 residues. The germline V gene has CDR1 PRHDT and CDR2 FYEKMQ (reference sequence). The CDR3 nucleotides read TGTGCCAGCAGCTTAGGCTTAACTGGGCAGGGGTCGACTAATGAAAAACTGTTTTTT. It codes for CASSLGLTGQGSTNEKLFF.

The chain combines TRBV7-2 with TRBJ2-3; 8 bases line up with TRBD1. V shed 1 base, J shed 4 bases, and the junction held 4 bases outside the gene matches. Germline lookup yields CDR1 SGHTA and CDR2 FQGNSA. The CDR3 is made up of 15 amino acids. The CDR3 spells CASSLGETGADTQYF. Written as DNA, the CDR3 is TGTGCCAGCAGCTTAGGGGAGACAGGGGCAGATACGCAGTATTTT. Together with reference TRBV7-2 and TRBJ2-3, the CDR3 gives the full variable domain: GAGVSQSPSNKVTEKGKDVELRCDPISGHTALYWYRQSLGQGLEFLIYFQGNSAPDKSGLPSDRFSAERTGGSVSTLTIQRTQQEDSAVYLCASSLGETGADTQYFGPGTRLTVL.

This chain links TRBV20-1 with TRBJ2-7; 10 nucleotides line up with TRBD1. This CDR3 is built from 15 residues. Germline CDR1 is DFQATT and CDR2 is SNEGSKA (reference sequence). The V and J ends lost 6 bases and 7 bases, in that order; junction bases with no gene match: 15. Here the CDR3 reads CSAHSHRDRGTEQYF. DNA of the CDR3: TGCAGTGCCCACAGTCACCGGGACAGGGGTACGGAGCAGTACTTC.

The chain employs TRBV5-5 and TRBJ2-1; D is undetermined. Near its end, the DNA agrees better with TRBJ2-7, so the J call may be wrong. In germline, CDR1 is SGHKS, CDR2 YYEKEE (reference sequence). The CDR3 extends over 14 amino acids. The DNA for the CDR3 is TGTGCCAGCAGCTTGGCCCTTTCGTACAATGAGCAGTACTTC. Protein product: CASSLALSYNEQYF.

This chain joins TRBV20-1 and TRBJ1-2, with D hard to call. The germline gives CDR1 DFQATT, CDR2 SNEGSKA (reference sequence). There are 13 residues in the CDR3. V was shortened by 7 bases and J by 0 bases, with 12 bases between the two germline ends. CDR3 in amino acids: CSVSPGSNYGYTF. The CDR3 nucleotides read TGCAGTGTTTCACCGGGGTCTAACTATGGCTACACCTTC.

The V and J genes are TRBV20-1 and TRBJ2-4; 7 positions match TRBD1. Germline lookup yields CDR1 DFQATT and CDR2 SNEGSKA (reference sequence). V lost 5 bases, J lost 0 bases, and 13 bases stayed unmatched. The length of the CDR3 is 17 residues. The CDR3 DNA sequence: TGCAGTGCTGAGGACAGGAAGGACCTTCTAGCCAAAAACATTCAGTACTTC. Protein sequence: CSAEDRKDLLAKNIQYF.

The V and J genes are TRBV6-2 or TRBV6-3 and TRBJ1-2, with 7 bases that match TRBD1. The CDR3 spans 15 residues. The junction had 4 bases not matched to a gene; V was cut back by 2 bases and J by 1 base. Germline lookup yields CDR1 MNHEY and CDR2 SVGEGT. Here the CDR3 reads CASSYRGQINYGYTF. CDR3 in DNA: TGTGCCAGCAGTTACAGGGGACAGATTAACTATGGCTACACCTTC.

The CDR3 DNA follows: TGTGCCAGCAGTCCTCAGCGGGGGGAATACAATGAGCAGTTCTTC. Translating it yields CASSPQRGEYNEQFF. The chain has TRBV12-3 or TRBV12-4 and TRBJ2-1, with 9 bases matching TRBD2. Trimming cost V 5 bases and J 4 bases; bases outside gene matches: 6. The CDR3 has 15 amino acids.

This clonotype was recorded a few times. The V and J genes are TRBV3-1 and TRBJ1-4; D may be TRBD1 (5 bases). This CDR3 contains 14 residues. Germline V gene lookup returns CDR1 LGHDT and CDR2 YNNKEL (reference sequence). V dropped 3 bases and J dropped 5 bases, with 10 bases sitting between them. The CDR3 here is CASSHRGRNEKLFF. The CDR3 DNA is TGTGCCAGCAGCCACCGGGGGAGAAATGAAAAACTGTTTTTT.

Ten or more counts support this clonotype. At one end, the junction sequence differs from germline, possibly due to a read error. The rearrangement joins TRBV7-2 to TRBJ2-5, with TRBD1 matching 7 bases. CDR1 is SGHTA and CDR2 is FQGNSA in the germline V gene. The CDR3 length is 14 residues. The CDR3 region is CASSLAQGEETQYF. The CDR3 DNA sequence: TGTGCCAGCAGTTTAGCTCAGGGGGAAGAGACCCAGTACTTC.

The CDR3 DNA follows: TGTGCCAGCAGCCAGGGGGGGGGCGGCAATGAGCAGTTCTTC. This codes for CASSQGGGGNEQFF. The chain links TRBV7-9 to TRBJ2-1; D assignment may be TRBD1 or TRBD2 (7 bases each). V was pared by 5 bases and J by 6 bases, with 14 bases between. The V gene's germline CDR1 is SEHNR and CDR2 FQNEAQ (reference sequence). The CDR3 extends over 14 amino acids.

CDR3 region: CSANTPGGGGYTF. CDR3 bases: TGCAGTGCTAACACACCAGGGGGCGGCGGCTACACCTTC. The chain is built from TRBV20-1 and TRBJ1-2, with 8 bases matching TRBD1. J was trimmed by 8 bases and V by 4 bases; bases with no gene match: 9. Germline assignment: CDR1 DFQATT and CDR2 SNEGSKA (reference sequence). This CDR3 comprises 13 residues.

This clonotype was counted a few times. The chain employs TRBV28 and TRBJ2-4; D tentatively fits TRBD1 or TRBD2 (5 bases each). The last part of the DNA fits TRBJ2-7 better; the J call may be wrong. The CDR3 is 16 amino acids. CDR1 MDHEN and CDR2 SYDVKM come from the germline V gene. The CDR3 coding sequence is TGTGCCAGCCAAACTCGGGCAGGGACCACCCGCTACGAGCAGTACTTC. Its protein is CASQTRAGTTRYEQYF.

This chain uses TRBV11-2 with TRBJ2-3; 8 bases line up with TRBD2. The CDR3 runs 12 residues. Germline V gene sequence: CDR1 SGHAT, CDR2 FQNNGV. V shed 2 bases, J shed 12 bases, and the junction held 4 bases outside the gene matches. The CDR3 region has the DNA TGTGCCAGCAGCTTACAACTAGCGGACCAGTATTTT. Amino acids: CASSLQLADQYF. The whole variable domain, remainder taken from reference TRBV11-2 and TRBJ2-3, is EAGVAQSPRYKIIEKRQSVAFWCNPISGHATLYWYQQILGQGPKLLIQFQNNGVVDDSQLPKDRFSAERLKGVDSTLKIQPAKLEDSAVYLCASSLQLADQYFGPGTRLTVL.

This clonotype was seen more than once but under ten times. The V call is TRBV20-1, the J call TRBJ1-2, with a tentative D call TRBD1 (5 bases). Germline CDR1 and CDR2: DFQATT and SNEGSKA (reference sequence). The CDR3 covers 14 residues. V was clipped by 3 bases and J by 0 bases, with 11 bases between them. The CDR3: CSARATEANYGYTF. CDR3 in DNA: TGCAGTGCTAGGGCGACAGAAGCTAACTATGGCTACACCTTC.

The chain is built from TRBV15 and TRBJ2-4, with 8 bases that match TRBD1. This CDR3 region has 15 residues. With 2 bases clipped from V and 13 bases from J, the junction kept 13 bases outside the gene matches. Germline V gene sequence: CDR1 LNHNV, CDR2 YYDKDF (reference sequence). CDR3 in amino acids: CATSRLFGQGYEQYF. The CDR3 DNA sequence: TGTGCCACCAGCAGACTTTTCGGACAGGGCTATGAGCAGTACTTC.

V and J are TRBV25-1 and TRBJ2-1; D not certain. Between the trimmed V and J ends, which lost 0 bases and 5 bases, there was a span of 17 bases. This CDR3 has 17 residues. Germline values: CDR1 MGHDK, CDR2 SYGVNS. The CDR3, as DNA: TGTGCCAGCAGTGAATATAGAGGTCCGGGTTCCCACAATGAGCAGTTCTTC. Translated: CASSEYRGPGSHNEQFF. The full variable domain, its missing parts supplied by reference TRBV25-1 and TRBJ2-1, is EADIYQTPRYLVIGTGKKITLECSQTMGHDKMYWYQQDPGMELHLIHYSYGVNSTEKGDLSSESTVSRIRTEHFPLTLESARPSHTSQYLCASSEYRGPGSHNEQFFGPGTRLTVL.